This TCR beta chain was sequenced during a study of vaccination and CD4 T cells after COVID-19 (dated by TCRdb to between 2020 and 2023). At the level of the whole study: Convalescent patients had a positive SARS-CoV-2 result on nasal swab PCR, and of these patients, nine had mild disease and one had severe disease. The convalescent cohort comprised six males and four females, including two Hispanic individuals, seven Caucasians, two Asians and one multiracial person. Participants received two doses of either the Pfizer-BioNTech BNT162b2 vaccine (n=8) or the Moderna mRNA-1273 vaccine (n=2). Post-COVID blood samples from convalescent patients were collected a median of roughly 100 days after diagnosis, with a range of 35 to 161 days. Post-vaccine blood samples were obtained a median of around 67 days after the second vaccine dose, with a range of about 12 to 241 days. For stimulating the cultures, overlapping spike peptide pools were used, derived from SARS-CoV-2 as well as from the common cold coronaviruses HCoV-NL63, HCoV-OC43 and HCoV-229E. Control cultures used a CEFX viral epitope pool as positive control, an HIV-1 Nef peptide pool as negative control, or no peptide. The spike-specific CD4+ TCR repertoire was compared before and after mRNA vaccination in over nine COVID-19 convalescent patients and a handful of infection-naive healthy vaccine recipients. Study-wide findings and limitations: The median number of SARS-CoV-2-reactive clonotypes rose from 21 after infection to roughly 40 after vaccination, but the change was not significant. In convalescent patients, a median approximately 89% of post-vaccine SARS-CoV-2-reactive clones were detected only after vaccination, suggesting vaccine-specific priming. Only a relatively small number of convalescent patients were included in the study, and early timepoints following natural infection were not analyzed. Of the vaccine-specific clones found in convalescent patients, nearly all (304 of 307) were mono-reactive for SARS-CoV-2 spike instead of being cross-reactive with common cold coronaviruses.

Trimming at the junction amounts to 5 bases on V and 7 bases on J, and the germline ends lie 18 bases apart. The CDR3 has 15 amino acids, counting the end cysteine and phenylalanine. Of the read, only the CDR3 DNA is kept; its 45 bases are in frame from base 1. From the germline V gene (reference sequence), CDR1 is DFQATT and CDR2 is SNEGSKA. For this clonotype: What this receptor recognizes is not known. Base qualities are not provided; no much larger clone lies one nucleotide away.

The protocol used for the library was PCR. At the Johns Hopkins FTIC core, DNA from the cultured CD4+ T cells underwent TCR sequencing with the Oncomine TCR Beta short-read assay. The QIAamp micro DNA kit was used to extract genomic DNA from the cultured CD4+ T cells. Oncomine TCR Beta libraries made from cultured CD4+ T cells were pooled using unique dual indexes and sequenced on an Illumina iSeq 100. The original methods were these. Non-productive sequences were removed, and CDR3s that did not start with C, did not end with F or W, or were shorter than 7 amino acids were discarded. Antigen-specific clonotypes were identified using the MANAFEST web application through comparison of peptide-stimulated wells with reference and other culture wells. For a clone to be called positive, the clone needed an FDR below 0.05, an odds ratio above 5, and a productive frequency above 0.1% in at least two of three replicate wells. A clonotype was classed as cross-reactive if the clonotype showed significant expansion both in SARS-CoV-2 spike wells and in at least one common cold coronavirus spike condition. Levenshtein distances (stringdist) and unrooted phylogenetic trees (ape) in R version 3.6.1 were used to assess CDR3 homology. TCRdb applied fastp at Q25 and MiXCR to the public reads, then kept only in-frame beta chains. A single entry per CDR3 protein holds the most common genes and DNA from its merged rows. These V and J calls derive from TCRdb rather than the authors' analysis. Here the sample has some 1,800 distinct CDR3 sequences; 70% to 80% occur a single time. Roughly 40% of the sample rests with the top ten.

The sample's treatment or condition label, in plain terms: 10-day PBMC culture with coronavirus spike peptide pools or control peptides (ViraFEST assay). The study used the ViraFEST assay, which expanded antigen-specific T cells with peptide pools and then identified expanded clonotypes by TCR sequencing. The positive SARS-CoV-2 PCR tests of the convalescent patients were dated from March to December 2020, before the Alpha, Beta and Delta variants emerged in the United States. PBMCs were cultured at fewer than 2.5 million per well in IMDM supplemented with around 5.5% human AB serum and about 9.5 IU/ml IL-2, with around 10 ug/ml peptide pools added. On days 3 and 7, half of the culture medium was replaced with fresh IL-2-containing medium. After around 10 days of culture, CD4+ T cells were isolated by negative selection using the EasySep CD4+ T cell isolation kit. Ficoll-Paque Plus gradient centrifugation was used to isolate PBMCs from whole blood, and the isolated PBMCs were then either used fresh or cryopreserved at -140C. Culture conditions were generally each tested in triplicate wells.

This TCR came from a human donor who had recovered from COVID-19. The receptor chain draws on TRBV20-1 and TRBJ1-6; the D gene identity is not certain. The sequencing here drew on CD4+ T cells from blood, cultured in vitro, taken after SARS-CoV-2 vaccination. The CDR3 protein sequence reads: CSAPLKRAGNSPLHF. At the DNA level, the sequence is TGCAGTGCTCCCTTGAAACGTGCCGGGAATTCACCCCTCCACTTT.